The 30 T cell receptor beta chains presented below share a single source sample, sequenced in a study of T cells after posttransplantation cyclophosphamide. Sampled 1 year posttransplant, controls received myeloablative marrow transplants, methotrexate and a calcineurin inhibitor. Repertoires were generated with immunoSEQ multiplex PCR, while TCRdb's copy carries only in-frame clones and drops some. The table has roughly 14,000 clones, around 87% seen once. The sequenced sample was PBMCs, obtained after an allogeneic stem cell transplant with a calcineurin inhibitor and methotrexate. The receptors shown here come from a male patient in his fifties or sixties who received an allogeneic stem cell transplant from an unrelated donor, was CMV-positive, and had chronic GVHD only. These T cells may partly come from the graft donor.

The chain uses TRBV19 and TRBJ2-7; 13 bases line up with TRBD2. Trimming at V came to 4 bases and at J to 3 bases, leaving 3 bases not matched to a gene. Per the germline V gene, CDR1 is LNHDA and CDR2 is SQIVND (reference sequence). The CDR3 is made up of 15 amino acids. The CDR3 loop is CASSTGTSGIYEQYF. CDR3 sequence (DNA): TGTGCCAGTAGTACCGGGACTAGCGGGATCTACGAGCAGTACTTC.

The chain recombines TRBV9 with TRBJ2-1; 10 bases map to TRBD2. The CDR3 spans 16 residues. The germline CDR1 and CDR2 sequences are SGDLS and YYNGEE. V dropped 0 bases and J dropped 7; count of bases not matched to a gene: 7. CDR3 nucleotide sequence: TGTGCCAGCAGCGTAGATCCCAGCGGGGGGGAAAATGAGCAGTTCTTC. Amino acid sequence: CASSVDPSGGENEQFF.

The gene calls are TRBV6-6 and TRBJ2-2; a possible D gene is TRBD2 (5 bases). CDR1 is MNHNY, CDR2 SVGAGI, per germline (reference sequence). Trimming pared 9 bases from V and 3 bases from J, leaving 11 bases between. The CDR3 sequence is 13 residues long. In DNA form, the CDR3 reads TGTGCCAGTCGTGGACTCTACACCGGGGAGCTGTTTTTT. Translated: CASRGLYTGELFF.

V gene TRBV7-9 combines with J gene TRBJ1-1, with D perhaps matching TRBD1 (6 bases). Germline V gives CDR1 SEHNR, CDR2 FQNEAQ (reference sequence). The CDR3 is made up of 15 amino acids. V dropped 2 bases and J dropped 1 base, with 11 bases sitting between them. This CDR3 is CASSLSGTPNTEAFF. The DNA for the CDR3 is TGTGCCAGCAGCTTATCCGGGACACCGAACACTGAAGCTTTCTTT. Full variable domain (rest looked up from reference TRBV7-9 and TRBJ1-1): DTGVSQNPRHKITKRGQNVTFRCDPISEHNRLYWYRQTLGQGPEFLTYFQNEAQLEKSRLLSDRFSAERPKGSFSTLEIQRTEQGDSAMYLCASSLSGTPNTEAFFGQGTRLTVV.

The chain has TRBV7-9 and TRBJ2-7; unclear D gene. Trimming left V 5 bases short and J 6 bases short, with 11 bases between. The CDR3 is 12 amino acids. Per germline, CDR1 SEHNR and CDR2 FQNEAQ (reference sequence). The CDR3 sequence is CASSAIEVEQYF. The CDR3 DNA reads TGTGCCAGCAGCGCAATTGAGGTCGAGCAGTACTTC.

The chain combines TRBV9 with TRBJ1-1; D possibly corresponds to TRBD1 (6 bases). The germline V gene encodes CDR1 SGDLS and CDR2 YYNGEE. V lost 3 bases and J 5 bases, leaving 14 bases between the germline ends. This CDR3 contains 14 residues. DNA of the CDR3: TGTGCCAGCAGCGCACAGGGAGTTGGGACTGAAGCTTTCTTT. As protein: CASSAQGVGTEAFF. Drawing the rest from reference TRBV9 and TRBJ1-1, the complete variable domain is DSGVTQTPKHLITATGQRVTLRCSPRSGDLSVYWYQQSLDQGLQFLIQYYNGEERAKGNILERFSAQQFPDLHSELNLSSLELGDSALYFCASSAQGVGTEAFFGQGTRLTVV.

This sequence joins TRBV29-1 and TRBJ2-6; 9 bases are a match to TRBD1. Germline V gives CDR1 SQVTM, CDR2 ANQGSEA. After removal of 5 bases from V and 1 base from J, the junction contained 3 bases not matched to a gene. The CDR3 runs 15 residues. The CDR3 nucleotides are TGCAGCGTTACAGGGGGCTCTTCTGGGGCCAACGTCCTGACTTTC. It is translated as CSVTGGSSGANVLTF. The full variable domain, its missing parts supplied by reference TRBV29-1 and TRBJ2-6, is SAVISQKPSRDICQRGTSLTIQCQVDSQVTMMFWYRQQPGQSLTLIATANQGSEATYESGFVIDKFPISRPNLTFSTLTVSNMSPEDSSIYLCSVTGGSSGANVLTFGAGSRLTVL.

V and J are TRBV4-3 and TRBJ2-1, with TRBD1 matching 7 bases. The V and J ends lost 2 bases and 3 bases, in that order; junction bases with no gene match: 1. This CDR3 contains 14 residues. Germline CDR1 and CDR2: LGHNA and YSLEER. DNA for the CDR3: TGCGCCAGCAGCCAACGGACAGGCTACAATGAGCAGTTCTTC. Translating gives CASSQRTGYNEQFF.

CDR3 in DNA: TGCGCCAGCAGCTTGGGACAGTTTGAAAAACTGTTTTTT. It is translated as CASSLGQFEKLFF. The chain couples TRBV5-1 to TRBJ1-4; D may be TRBD1 (5 bases). Per germline, CDR1 SGHRS and CDR2 YFSETQ. The length of the CDR3 is 13 residues. The germline V and J ends were trimmed by 0 bases and 7 bases, with 7 bases remaining between them.

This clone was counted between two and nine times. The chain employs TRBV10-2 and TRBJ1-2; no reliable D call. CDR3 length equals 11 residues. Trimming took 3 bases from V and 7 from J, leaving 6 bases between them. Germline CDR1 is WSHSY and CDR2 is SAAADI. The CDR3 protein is CASSDYGGYTF. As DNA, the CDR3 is TGCGCCAGCAGTGATTACGGTGGCTACACCTTC.

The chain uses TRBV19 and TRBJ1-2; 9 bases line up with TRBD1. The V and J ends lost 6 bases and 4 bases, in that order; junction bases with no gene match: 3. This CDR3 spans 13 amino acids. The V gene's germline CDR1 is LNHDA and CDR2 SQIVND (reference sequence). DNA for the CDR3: TGTGCCAGTAGGACGGGACAGGGCTATGGCTACACCTTC. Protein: CASRTGQGYGYTF. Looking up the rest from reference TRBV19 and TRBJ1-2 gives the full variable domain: DGGITQSPKYLFRKEGQNVTLSCEQNLNHDAMYWYRQDPGQGLRLIYYSQIVNDFQKGDIAEGYSVSREKKESFPLTVTSAQKNPTAFYLCASRTGQGYGYTFGSGTRLTVV.

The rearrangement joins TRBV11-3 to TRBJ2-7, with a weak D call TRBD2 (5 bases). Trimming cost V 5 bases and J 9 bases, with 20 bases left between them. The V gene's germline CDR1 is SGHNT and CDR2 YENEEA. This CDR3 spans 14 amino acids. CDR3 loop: CASSPADASPGQYF. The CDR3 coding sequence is TGTGCCAGCAGCCCAGCGGACGCCTCTCCGGGGCAGTACTTC.

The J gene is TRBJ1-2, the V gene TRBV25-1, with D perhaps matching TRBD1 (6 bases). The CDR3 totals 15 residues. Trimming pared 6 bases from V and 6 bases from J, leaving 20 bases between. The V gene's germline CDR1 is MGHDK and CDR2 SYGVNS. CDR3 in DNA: TGTGCCAGCAGCGCGCGAACGGGGGGGGGCGATGGCTACACCTTC. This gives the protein CASSARTGGGDGYTF.

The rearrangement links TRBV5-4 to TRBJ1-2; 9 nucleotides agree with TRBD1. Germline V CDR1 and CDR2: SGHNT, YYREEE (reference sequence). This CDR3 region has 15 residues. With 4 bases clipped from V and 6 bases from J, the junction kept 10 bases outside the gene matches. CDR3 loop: CASSPWTGDYDGYTF. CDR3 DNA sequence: TGTGCCAGCAGCCCTTGGACAGGGGATTATGATGGCTACACCTTC.

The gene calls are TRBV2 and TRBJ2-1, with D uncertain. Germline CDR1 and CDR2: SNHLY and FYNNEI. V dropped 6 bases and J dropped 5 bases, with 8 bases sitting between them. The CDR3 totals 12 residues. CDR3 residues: CASSAFDNEQFF. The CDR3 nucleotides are TGTGCCAGCAGCGCGTTCGACAATGAGCAGTTCTTC.

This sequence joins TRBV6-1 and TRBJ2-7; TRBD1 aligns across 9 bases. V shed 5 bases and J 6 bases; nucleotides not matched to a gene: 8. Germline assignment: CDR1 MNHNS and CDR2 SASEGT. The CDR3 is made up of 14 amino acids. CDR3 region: CASSSVGTGFEQYF. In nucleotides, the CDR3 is TGTGCCAGCAGTTCCGTGGGGACAGGGTTCGAGCAGTACTTC.

The CDR3 loop is CASREQGGSEQFF. The CDR3 region has the DNA TGTGCCAGCAGGGAACAGGGGGGAAGTGAGCAGTTCTTC. The V gene is TRBV6-6, the J gene TRBJ2-1, with 8 bases that match TRBD1. The CDR3 runs 13 residues. V was clipped by 6 bases and J by 9 bases; unmatched bases: 7. Looked up from germline, CDR1 is MNHNY and CDR2 is SVGAGI (reference sequence).

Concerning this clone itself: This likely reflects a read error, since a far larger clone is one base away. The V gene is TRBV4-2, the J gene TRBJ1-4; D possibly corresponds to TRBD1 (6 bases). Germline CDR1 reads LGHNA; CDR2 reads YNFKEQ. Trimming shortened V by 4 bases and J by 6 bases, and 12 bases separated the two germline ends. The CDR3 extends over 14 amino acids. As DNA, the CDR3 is TGTGCCAGCAGCCCTGTAGAGGGGGATGAAAAACTGTTTTTT. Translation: CASSPVEGDEKLFF.

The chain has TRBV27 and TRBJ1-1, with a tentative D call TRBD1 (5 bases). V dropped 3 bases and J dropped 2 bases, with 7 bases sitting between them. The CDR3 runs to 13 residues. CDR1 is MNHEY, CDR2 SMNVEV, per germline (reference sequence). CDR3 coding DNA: TGTGCCAGCAGTTTCGGACAAAACACTGAAGCTTTCTTT. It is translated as CASSFGQNTEAFF.

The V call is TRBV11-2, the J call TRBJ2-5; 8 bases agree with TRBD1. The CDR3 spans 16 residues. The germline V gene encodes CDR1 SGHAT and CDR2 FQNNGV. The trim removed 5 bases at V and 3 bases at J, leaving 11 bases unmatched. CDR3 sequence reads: CASSLGQGLLEETQYF. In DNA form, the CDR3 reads TGTGCCAGCAGCCTTGGACAGGGACTGTTGGAAGAGACCCAGTACTTC.

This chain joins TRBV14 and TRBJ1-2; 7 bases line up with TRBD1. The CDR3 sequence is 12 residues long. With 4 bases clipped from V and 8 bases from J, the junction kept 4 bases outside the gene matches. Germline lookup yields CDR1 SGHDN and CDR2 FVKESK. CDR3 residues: CASSLTGSGYTF. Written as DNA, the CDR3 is TGTGCCAGCAGCCTGACAGGGTCCGGCTACACCTTC. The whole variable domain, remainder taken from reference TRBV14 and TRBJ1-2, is EAGVTQFPSHSVIEKGQTVTLRCDPISGHDNLYWYRRVMGKEIKFLLHFVKESKQDESGMPNNRFLAERTGGTYSTLKVQPAELEDSGVYFCASSLTGSGYTFGSGTRLTVV.

CDR3 sequence: CSVEDLGGTEAFF. The CDR3 region has the DNA TGCAGCGTTGAAGATCTGGGGGGCACTGAAGCTTTCTTT. J is TRBJ1-1 and V is TRBV29-1, with D possibly TRBD1 on 5 matching bases. This CDR3 comprises 13 residues. Between the trimmed V and J ends, which lost 0 bases and 4 bases, there was a span of 9 bases. Germline lookup yields CDR1 SQVTM and CDR2 ANQGSEA.

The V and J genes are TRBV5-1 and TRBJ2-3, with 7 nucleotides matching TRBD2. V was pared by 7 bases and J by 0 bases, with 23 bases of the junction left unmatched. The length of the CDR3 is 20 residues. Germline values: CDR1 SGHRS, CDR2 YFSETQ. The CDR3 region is CASQGFGGGYSEASTDTQYF. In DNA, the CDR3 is TGCGCCAGCCAAGGGTTCGGCGGGGGATATTCCGAAGCTAGCACAGATACGCAGTATTTT.

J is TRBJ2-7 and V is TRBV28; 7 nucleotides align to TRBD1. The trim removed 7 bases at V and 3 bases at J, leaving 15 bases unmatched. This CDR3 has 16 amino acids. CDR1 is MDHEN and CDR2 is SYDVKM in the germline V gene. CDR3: CASTPGWGTEIYEQYF. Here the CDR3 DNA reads TGTGCCAGCACTCCAGGGTGGGGGACAGAGATCTACGAGCAGTACTTC.

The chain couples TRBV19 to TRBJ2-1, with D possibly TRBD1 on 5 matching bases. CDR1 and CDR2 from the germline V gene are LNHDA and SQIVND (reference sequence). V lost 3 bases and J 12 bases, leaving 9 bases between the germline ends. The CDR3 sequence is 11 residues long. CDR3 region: CASSIDTGQFF. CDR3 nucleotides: TGTGCCAGTAGTATTGACACAGGGCAGTTCTTC.

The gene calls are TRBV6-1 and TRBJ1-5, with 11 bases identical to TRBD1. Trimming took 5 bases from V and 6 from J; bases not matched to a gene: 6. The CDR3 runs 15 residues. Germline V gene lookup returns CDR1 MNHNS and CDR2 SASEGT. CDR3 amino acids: CASSLGTGGVQPQHF. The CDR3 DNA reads TGTGCCAGCAGTTTGGGGACAGGGGGTGTTCAGCCCCAGCATTTT.

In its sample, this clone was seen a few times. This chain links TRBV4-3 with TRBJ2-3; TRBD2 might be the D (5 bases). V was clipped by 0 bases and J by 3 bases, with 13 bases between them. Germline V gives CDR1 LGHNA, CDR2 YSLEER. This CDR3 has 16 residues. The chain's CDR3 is CASSQDFQGRTDTQYF. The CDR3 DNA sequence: TGCGCCAGCAGCCAAGATTTCCAAGGGAGAACAGATACGCAGTATTTT.

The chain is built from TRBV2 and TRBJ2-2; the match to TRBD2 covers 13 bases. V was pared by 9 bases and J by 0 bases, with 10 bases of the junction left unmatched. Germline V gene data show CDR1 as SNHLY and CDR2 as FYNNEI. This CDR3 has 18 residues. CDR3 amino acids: CARSLTSGRTTNTGELFF. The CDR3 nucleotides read TGTGCCAGAAGCTTGACTAGCGGGAGGACGACGAACACCGGGGAGCTGTTTTTT.

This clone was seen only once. The CDR3 spells CSVRAPGNEQFF. In DNA, the CDR3 is TGCAGCGTTCGAGCTCCAGGGAATGAGCAGTTCTTC. The V call is TRBV29-1, the J call TRBJ2-1, with a possible D match to TRBD1 (5 bases). This CDR3 is built from 12 residues. V shed 5 bases and J shed 7 bases, with 12 bases lying between them. Germline-derived CDR1 and CDR2 are SQVTM and ANQGSEA.

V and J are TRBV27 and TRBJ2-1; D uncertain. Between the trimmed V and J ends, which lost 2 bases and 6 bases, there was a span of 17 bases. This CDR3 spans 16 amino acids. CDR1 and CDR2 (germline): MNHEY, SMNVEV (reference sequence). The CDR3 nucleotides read TGTGCCAGCAGTTTAATCTGGGCTGGCCCCCTCAATGAGCAGTTCTTC. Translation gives CASSLIWAGPLNEQFF.